The 28 T cell receptor beta chains presented below share a single source sample, sequenced in a study of blood T cell repertoires in COVID-19. Sequencing used immunoSEQ multiplex PCR; TCRdb keeps in-frame clones, though not all of them. The profile shows 15,000 to 20,000 clones, 88% of them singletons. Source material: peripheral blood. The receptor source for this set is a human donor in a cohort sampled during active COVID-19.

This chain connects TRBV10-1 to TRBJ1-1; D unresolved. The CDR3 totals 17 residues. V was shortened by 7 bases and J by 0 bases, with 21 bases between the two germline ends. Germline CDR1 is WNHNN and CDR2 is SYGVQD (reference sequence). As DNA, the CDR3 is TGCGCCAGCAACGAAGGTCACAGAACTCCTATGAACACTGAAGCTTTCTTT. As protein: CASNEGHRTPMNTEAFF.

The chain joins TRBV19 to TRBJ2-2, with TRBD2 matching 7 bases. The CDR3 is made up of 14 amino acids. V gave up 8 bases and J gave up 7 bases; unmatched junction bases: 10. From germline, CDR1 is LNHDA and CDR2 SQIVND (reference sequence). This chain's CDR3 is CASRLAGASGELFF. CDR3 nucleotide sequence: TGTGCCAGTCGACTAGCCGGAGCGAGCGGGGAGCTGTTTTTT. Supplemented by reference TRBV19 and TRBJ2-2, the full variable domain reads DGGITQSPKYLFRKEGQNVTLSCEQNLNHDAMYWYRQDPGQGLRLIYYSQIVNDFQKGDIAEGYSVSREKKESFPLTVTSAQKNPTAFYLCASRLAGASGELFFGEGSRLTVL.

This clone showed up just once. CDR3 sequence (DNA): TGTGCCACCTTGAGCTCTTACGAGCAGTACTTC. Translation: CATLSSYEQYF. This chain uses TRBV28 with TRBJ2-7; D call uncertain. CDR1 is MDHEN, CDR2 SYDVKM, per germline. V shed 10 bases and J shed 4 bases, with 11 bases lying between them. The CDR3 covers 11 residues.

The chain joins TRBV3-1 (or the pseudogene TRBV3-2) to TRBJ2-3, with unresolved D. From germline, CDR1 is LGHDT and CDR2 YNNKEL (reference sequence). Trimming removed 1 base from V and 5 bases from J, with 4 bases in between. The CDR3 is 12 residues long. The CDR3 coding sequence is TGTGCCAGCAGCCAAGTTAAAGATACGCAGTATTTT. This codes for CASSQVKDTQYF.

The gene calls are TRBV9 and TRBJ2-1; tentative D call: TRBD2 (5 bases). The CDR3 extends over 13 amino acids. CDR1 and CDR2 from the germline V gene are SGDLS and YYNGEE. V shed 4 bases and J shed 6 bases, with 11 bases lying between them. CDR3 region: CASSRNGGNEQFF. The CDR3 nucleotides read TGTGCCAGCAGCCGGAATGGAGGCAATGAGCAGTTCTTC.

The rearrangement joins TRBV30 to TRBJ1-4; D gene ambiguous. The CDR3 is made up of 13 amino acids. Per the germline V gene, CDR1 is GTSNPN and CDR2 is SVGIG (reference sequence). V dropped 2 bases and J dropped 7 bases, with 11 bases sitting between them. The CDR3 sequence: CAWSSRLSEKLFF. CDR3 sequence (DNA): TGTGCCTGGAGTTCTCGACTATCTGAAAAACTGTTTTTT.

V and J are TRBV19 and TRBJ2-2; no reliable D call. Germline CDR1 LNHDA, CDR2 SQIVND (reference sequence). V was clipped by 1 base and J by 1 base, with 7 bases between them. The CDR3 is 15 amino acids. The CDR3 protein is CASSIVPGNTGELFF. The CDR3 region has the DNA TGTGCCAGTAGTATAGTTCCAGGGAACACCGGGGAGCTGTTTTTT.

The chain uses TRBV19 and TRBJ1-1; no definite D call. From germline, CDR1 is LNHDA and CDR2 SQIVND (reference sequence). V lost 4 bases, J lost 0 bases, and 15 bases lay in between. This CDR3 spans 16 amino acids. Here the CDR3 reads CASSKAGQRMNTEAFF. CDR3 nucleotide sequence: TGTGCCAGTAGTAAGGCGGGTCAGAGAATGAACACTGAAGCTTTCTTT.

The genes are TRBV19 and TRBJ1-2; D unclear. Germline assignment: CDR1 LNHDA and CDR2 SQIVND (reference sequence). The CDR3 length is 10 residues. Trimming cost V 6 bases and J 5 bases, with 4 bases left between them. This chain's CDR3 is CASSRYGYTF. The CDR3 DNA reads as TGTGCCAGTAGCCGTTATGGCTACACCTTC.

The chain recombines TRBV5-1 with TRBJ2-2, with a tentative D call TRBD2 (5 bases). Germline V gene sequence: CDR1 SGHRS, CDR2 YFSETQ. This CDR3 has 14 amino acids. The V and J ends lost 0 bases and 4 bases respectively, with 7 bases between them. The CDR3 sequence: CASSLGRVTGELFF. Here the CDR3 DNA reads TGCGCCAGCAGCTTGGGGCGGGTCACCGGGGAGCTGTTTTTT.

The chain combines TRBV5-1 with TRBJ2-1; 12 positions match TRBD2. Trimming at V came to 0 bases and at J to 6 bases, leaving 10 bases not matched to a gene. The CDR3 extends over 18 amino acids. The germline gives CDR1 SGHRS, CDR2 YFSETQ. CDR3 loop: CASSLELAGGGWGNEQFF. The CDR3 DNA reads TGCGCCAGCAGCTTGGAGCTAGCGGGAGGGGGTTGGGGCAATGAGCAGTTCTTC. Full variable domain (remainder filled in from reference TRBV5-1 and TRBJ2-1): KAGVTQTPRYLIKTRGQQVTLSCSPISGHRSVSWYQQTPGQGLQFLFEYFSETQRNKGNFPGRFSGRQFSNSRSEMNVSTLELGDSALYLCASSLELAGGGWGNEQFFGPGTRLTVL.

This clone was found a few times. The rearrangement uses TRBV19 and TRBJ1-1; TRBD1 agrees at 9 bases. V shed 7 bases, J shed 3 bases, and the junction held 9 bases outside the gene matches. The germline V gene has CDR1 LNHDA and CDR2 SQIVND (reference sequence). This CDR3 has 15 residues. The CDR3, as DNA: TGTGCCAGTAAGGGCACCGGACAGGGGTACACTGAAGCTTTCTTT. Its protein is CASKGTGQGYTEAFF. The full variable domain, with the rest looked up from reference TRBV19 and TRBJ1-1, is DGGITQSPKYLFRKEGQNVTLSCEQNLNHDAMYWYRQDPGQGLRLIYYSQIVNDFQKGDIAEGYSVSREKKESFPLTVTSAQKNPTAFYLCASKGTGQGYTEAFFGQGTRLTVV.

The CDR3 region is CASSLQGADTQYF. CDR3 coding DNA: TGTGCCAGCAGTCTCCAGGGGGCAGATACGCAGTATTTT. The gene calls are TRBV6-5 and TRBJ2-3; 7 bases align to TRBD1. This CDR3 is built from 13 residues. CDR1 is MNHEY, CDR2 SVGAGI, per germline. The junction had 3 bases not matched to a gene; V was cut back by 5 bases and J by 4 bases.

The chain carries TRBV19 and TRBJ1-5; a possible D gene is TRBD1 (5 bases). The V gene's germline CDR1 is LNHDA and CDR2 SQIVND (reference sequence). The CDR3 runs to 13 residues. Trimming removed 5 bases at V and 6 bases at J, with 11 bases between. The CDR3 coding sequence is TGTGCCAGTAGTGGGGCGGGGGTTCAGCCCCAGCATTTT. This sequence encodes CASSGAGVQPQHF. Looking up the rest from reference TRBV19 and TRBJ1-5 gives the full variable domain: DGGITQSPKYLFRKEGQNVTLSCEQNLNHDAMYWYRQDPGQGLRLIYYSQIVNDFQKGDIAEGYSVSREKKESFPLTVTSAQKNPTAFYLCASSGAGVQPQHFGDGTRLSIL.

J is TRBJ1-4 and V is TRBV5-1; maybe TRBD1 (5 bases). V shed 4 bases and J shed 7 bases, with 11 bases lying between them. CDR3 length: 13 residues. Germline values: CDR1 SGHRS, CDR2 YFSETQ. CDR3: CASSGGGTEKLFF. In nucleotides, the CDR3 is TGCGCCAGCAGCGGCGGGGGGACTGAAAAACTGTTTTTT.

The J gene is TRBJ2-3, the V gene TRBV19; maybe TRBD2 (5 bases). Germline V gene data show CDR1 as LNHDA and CDR2 as SQIVND (reference sequence). CDR3 length equals 13 residues. The V end was cut by 7 bases, the J end by 6 bases, with 14 bases between. CDR3 amino acids: CASIEGSSDTQYF. As DNA, the CDR3 is TGTGCCAGTATCGAGGGATCAAGTGATACGCAGTATTTT.

The V and J genes are TRBV19 and TRBJ1-6, with D perhaps matching TRBD1 (5 bases). The V and J ends lost 7 bases and 7 bases respectively, with 17 bases between them. Per the germline V gene, CDR1 is LNHDA and CDR2 is SQIVND (reference sequence). The CDR3 is 15 residues long. CDR3 DNA: TGTGCCAGTAAGGTGGGGGGAGAGTCGAATTCACCCCTCCACTTT. It yields the protein CASKVGGESNSPLHF. The full variable domain, completed using reference TRBV19 and TRBJ1-6, is DGGITQSPKYLFRKEGQNVTLSCEQNLNHDAMYWYRQDPGQGLRLIYYSQIVNDFQKGDIAEGYSVSREKKESFPLTVTSAQKNPTAFYLCASKVGGESNSPLHFGNGTRLTVT.

The gene calls are TRBV20-1 and TRBJ1-1; the D gene is possibly TRBD1 (6 bases). Per germline, CDR1 DFQATT and CDR2 SNEGSKA (reference sequence). The CDR3 consists of 10 residues. As DNA, the CDR3 is TGCAGCACAGGGAGGGCTGAAGCTTTCTTT. Translated, it gives CSTGRAEAFF.

This rearrangement joins TRBV28 to TRBJ2-5, with no clear D. The CDR3 spans 12 residues. CDR1 is MDHEN and CDR2 is SYDVKM in the germline V gene. V was shortened by 5 bases and J by 5 bases, with 9 bases between the two germline ends. The CDR3 region is CASSLLWETQYF. The DNA of the CDR3 is TGTGCCAGCAGTCTACTATGGGAGACCCAGTACTTC.

The chain links TRBV4-2 to TRBJ2-3; D is perhaps TRBD2 (5 bases). Germline V lookup: CDR1 LGHNA, CDR2 YNFKEQ. The CDR3 is 15 residues long. V shed 0 bases and J shed 3 bases, with 10 bases lying between them. The CDR3 DNA sequence: TGTGCCAGCAGCCAAGAAGCGAGGGAAACAGATACGCAGTATTTT. Amino acid sequence: CASSQEARETDTQYF.

The chain carries TRBV2 and TRBJ1-2; TRBD1 is a possible D gene (6 bases). The CDR3 has 13 residues. Germline V gene lookup returns CDR1 SNHLY and CDR2 FYNNEI. V lost 4 bases and J lost 4, with 10 bases in between. As DNA, the CDR3 is TGTGCCAGCAGTGGACAGGCCTCCTATGGCTACACCTTC. Protein product: CASSGQASYGYTF.

This chain connects TRBV10-3 to TRBJ1-2; D ambiguous. This CDR3 has 14 residues. V lost 10 bases to trimming and J lost 4 bases, with 19 bases between them. Per the germline V gene, CDR1 is ENHRY and CDR2 is SYGVKD. The CDR3 region is CATTPGTLLYGYTF. The CDR3 bases are TGTGCCACCACCCCGGGAACTCTCCTCTATGGCTACACCTTC.

The chain is built from TRBV5-4 and TRBJ2-3, with 13 bases lining up with TRBD2. This CDR3 has 15 amino acids. The V and J ends lost 4 bases and 3 bases, in that order; junction bases with no gene match: 2. Looked up from germline, CDR1 is SGHNT and CDR2 is YYREEE (reference sequence). CDR3 coding DNA: TGTGCCAGCAGCACGGGACTAGCGGGAACAGATACGCAGTATTTT. Protein: CASSTGLAGTDTQYF.

The gene calls are TRBV21-1 and TRBJ1-5; no DNA check was done on the table's D call, TRBD1. TRBV21-1 is a known pseudogene. The CDR3 extends over 15 amino acids. CDR3 DNA sequence: TGTGCCAGCAGCAGGTCGGGACAGGGCAATCAGCCCCAGCATTTT. As protein: CASSRSGQGNQPQHF.

V gene TRBV28 combines with J gene TRBJ1-1; 7 positions match TRBD1. The junction had 14 bases not matched to a gene; V was cut back by 6 bases and J by 1 base. The V gene's germline CDR1 is MDHEN and CDR2 SYDVKM. This CDR3 region has 17 residues. Here the CDR3 reads CASSLLQGSGSNTEAFF. In DNA, the CDR3 is TGTGCCAGCAGCCTCCTACAGGGGAGTGGATCGAACACTGAAGCTTTCTTT.

The rearrangement links TRBV19 to TRBJ2-1; D perhaps matches TRBD1 (6 bases). Germline V gene sequence: CDR1 LNHDA, CDR2 SQIVND (reference sequence). V lost 4 bases to trimming and J lost 8 bases, with 21 bases between them. The CDR3 covers 16 residues. The CDR3 bases are TGTGCCAGTAGTACCCGACAGGAGGTCGTATCACATGAGCAGTTCTTC. As protein: CASSTRQEVVSHEQFF.

Turning to this clone: The junction departs from the called germline gene at one end, perhaps through a read error. The rearrangement uses TRBV27 and TRBJ2-1; D call uncertain. From germline, CDR1 is MNHEY and CDR2 SMNVEV (reference sequence). The CDR3 loop spans 13 amino acids. The CDR3 reads CASSLTILGEEFF. CDR3 bases: TGTGCCAGCAGTTTAACGATCCTTGGTGAGGAGTTCTTC.

V usage is TRBV5-1 and J usage is TRBJ2-2, with TRBD1 matching 8 bases. The ends lost 3 bases at V and 4 bases at J; junction bases unmatched: 2. CDR3 length: 14 residues. Germline V gene data show CDR1 as SGHRS and CDR2 as YFSETQ. This CDR3 reads CASSWTGPTGELFF. DNA for the CDR3: TGCGCCAGCAGCTGGACAGGGCCCACCGGGGAGCTGTTTTTT.